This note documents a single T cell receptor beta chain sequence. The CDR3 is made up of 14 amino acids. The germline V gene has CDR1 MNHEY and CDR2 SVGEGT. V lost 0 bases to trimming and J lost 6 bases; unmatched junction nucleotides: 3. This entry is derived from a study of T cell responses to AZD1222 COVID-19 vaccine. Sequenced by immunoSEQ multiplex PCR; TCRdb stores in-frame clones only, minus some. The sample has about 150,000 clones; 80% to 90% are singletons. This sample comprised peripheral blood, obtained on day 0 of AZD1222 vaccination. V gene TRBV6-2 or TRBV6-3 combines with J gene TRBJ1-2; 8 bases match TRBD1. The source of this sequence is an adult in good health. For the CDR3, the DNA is TGTGCCAGCAGTTACTCGGACAGGGCCGATGGCTACACCTTC. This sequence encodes CASSYSDRADGYTF.